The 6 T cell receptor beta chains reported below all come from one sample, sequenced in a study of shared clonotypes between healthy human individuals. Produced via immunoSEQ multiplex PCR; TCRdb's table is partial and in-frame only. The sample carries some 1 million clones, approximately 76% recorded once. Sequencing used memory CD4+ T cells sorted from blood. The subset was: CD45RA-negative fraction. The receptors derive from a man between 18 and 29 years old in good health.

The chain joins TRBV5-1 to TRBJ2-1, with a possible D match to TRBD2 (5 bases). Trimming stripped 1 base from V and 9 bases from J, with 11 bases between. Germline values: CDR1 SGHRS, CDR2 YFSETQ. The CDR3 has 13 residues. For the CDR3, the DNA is TGCGCCAGCAGCTTGTTGATGAGCGGTGAGCAGTTCTTC. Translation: CASSLLMSGEQFF. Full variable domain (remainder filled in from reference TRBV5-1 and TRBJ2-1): KAGVTQTPRYLIKTRGQQVTLSCSPISGHRSVSWYQQTPGQGLQFLFEYFSETQRNKGNFPGRFSGRQFSNSRSEMNVSTLELGDSALYLCASSLLMSGEQFFGPGTRLTVL.

In DNA, the CDR3 is TGTGCCTGGAGTGATCTTGCAGGGTTGCATCAGCCCCAGCATTTT. It yields the protein CAWSDLAGLHQPQHF. The chain is built from TRBV30 and TRBJ1-5; D possibly corresponds to TRBD1 (5 bases). Germline CDR1 is GTSNPN and CDR2 is SVGIG (reference sequence). This CDR3 is built from 15 residues. V was clipped by 1 base and J by 5 bases, with 15 bases between them.

The CDR3 DNA follows: TGCGCCAGCAGCTTGGTCGGAGTTGCAGGACCGACCTACGAGCAGTACTTC. Amino acid sequence: CASSLVGVAGPTYEQYF. The chain is built from TRBV5-1 and TRBJ2-7; D is undetermined. Trimming took 0 bases from V and 2 from J, leaving 18 bases between them. CDR1 SGHRS and CDR2 YFSETQ come from the germline V gene. The CDR3 runs to 17 residues.

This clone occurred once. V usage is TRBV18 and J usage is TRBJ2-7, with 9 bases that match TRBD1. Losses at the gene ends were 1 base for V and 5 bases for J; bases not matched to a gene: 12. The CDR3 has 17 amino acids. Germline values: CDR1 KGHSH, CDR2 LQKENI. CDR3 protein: CASSPQLYRDRVHEQYF. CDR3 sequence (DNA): TGTGCCAGCTCACCACAATTATACCGGGACAGGGTCCACGAGCAGTACTTC.

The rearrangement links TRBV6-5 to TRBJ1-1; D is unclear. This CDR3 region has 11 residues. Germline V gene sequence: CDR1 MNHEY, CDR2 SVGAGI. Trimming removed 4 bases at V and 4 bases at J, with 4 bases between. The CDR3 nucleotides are TGTGCCAGCAGTTCTATCACTGAAGCTTTCTTT. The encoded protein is CASSSITEAFF.

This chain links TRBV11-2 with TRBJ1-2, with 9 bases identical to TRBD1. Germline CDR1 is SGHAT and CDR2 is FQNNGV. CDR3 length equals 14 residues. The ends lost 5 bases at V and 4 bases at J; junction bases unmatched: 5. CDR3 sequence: CASSGRDRAYGYTF. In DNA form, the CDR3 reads TGTGCCAGCAGCGGACGGGACAGGGCCTATGGCTACACCTTC.